Here is one T cell receptor beta chain with its context. This specimen belongs to a study of blood T cell repertoires in COVID-19. Study details: Whether acute or convalescent, the COVID-19 samples came from the United States, Italy and Spain. PBMCs, B-cell-depleted T cells, or T cells were the source of the cDNA or gDNA that made up the material.

Per germline, CDR1 MNHNS and CDR2 SASEGT. This CDR3 has 14 residues. With 1 base removed from V and 7 bases from J, the gap between germline ends came to 10 bases. Per the original methods: Amplification from reference gene primers served as the basis for estimated nucleated cell counts. Assay: immunoSEQ multiplex PCR; the TCRdb copy retains only in-frame clones and omits some. The V and J calls and the clone size are those of that table, but D and trimming were determined from the DNA. The sample includes around 140,000 clones, over 80% of them seen just once. Sequencing was done on a sample of peripheral blood. The genes are TRBV6-1 and TRBJ2-2, with a tentative D call TRBD2 (5 bases). The receptor's source is a woman in her fifties or sixties with acute or convalescent COVID-19. In DNA form, the CDR3 reads TGTGCCAGCAGTGAAGTCACAGACTACGGGGAGCTGTTTTTT. Protein product: CASSEVTDYGELFF.